These 20 T cell receptor beta chains share one sample of origin, sequenced in a study of cytomegalovirus exposure and HLA in healthy donors listed by TCRdb under 2017. Library prep was done by the immunoSEQ multiplex PCR assay. A mixture of 60 forward primers for TCR Vbeta segments and 13 reverse primers for TCR Jbeta segments was used in the multiplex PCR. This is the immuneACCESS table as TCRdb keeps it, with only in-frame sequences that have V and J called. A part of the clones is gone; compared with another copy, unresolved V genes explain less than half, and the rest is unexplained. Here the sample has about 140,000 clones; about 80% occur a single time. Of the sample, approximately 1.5% falls within the top ten clones. The sequencing input was PBMCs. All receptors come from a man aged 25 to 40 in good health and CMV-seropositive.

The V gene is TRBV28, the J gene TRBJ2-7; D possibly corresponds to TRBD1 (6 bases). V was pared by 6 bases and J by 7 bases, with 19 bases between. The germline V gene encodes CDR1 MDHEN and CDR2 SYDVKM. The CDR3 has 14 residues. CDR3 sequence (DNA): TGTGCCAGCAGGACACAGGGACCCTCGGGGGAGCAGTACTTC. Translated: CASRTQGPSGEQYF.

The J gene is TRBJ2-3, the V gene TRBV6-5, with 10 bases lining up with TRBD1. Germline CDR1 is MNHEY and CDR2 is SVGAGI. The ends lost 6 bases at V and 8 bases at J; junction bases unmatched: 8. This CDR3 has 14 amino acids. CDR3 region: CASRPGQGRVTQYF. DNA of the CDR3: TGTGCCAGCAGACCGGGACAGGGGAGGGTTACGCAGTATTTT.

This chain links TRBV19 with TRBJ1-5; 7 nucleotides agree with TRBD1. Germline-derived CDR1 and CDR2 are LNHDA and SQIVND (reference sequence). This CDR3 is built from 16 residues. With 6 bases clipped from V and 5 bases from J, the junction kept 13 bases outside the gene matches. In nucleotides, the CDR3 is TGTGCCAGTAGGGACCAAGGACAGGCTGACGATCAGCCCCAGCATTTT. Its protein product is CASRDQGQADDQPQHF.

This clone was counted between two and nine times. The chain joins TRBV30 to TRBJ1-4, with D possibly TRBD1 on 5 matching bases. Between the trimmed V and J ends, which lost 0 bases and 10 bases, there was a span of 18 bases. The CDR3 runs 15 residues. Germline V CDR1 and CDR2: GTSNPN, SVGIG (reference sequence). The CDR3 sequence is CAWSVRGTPFGKLFF. The CDR3 nucleotides are TGTGCCTGGAGTGTTCGGGGGACCCCCTTCGGAAAACTGTTTTTT.

The V call is TRBV5-1, the J call TRBJ1-2, with TRBD1 identical over 8 bases. With 0 bases clipped from V and 0 bases from J, the junction kept 7 bases outside the gene matches. CDR1 SGHRS and CDR2 YFSETQ come from the germline V gene. The length of the CDR3 is 17 residues. The CDR3 nucleotides read TGCGCCAGCAGCTTGGATGATCGGACAGGGACTAACTATGGCTACACCTTC. Protein sequence: CASSLDDRTGTNYGYTF.

A word on this clone: One end of the junction varies from germline; a read error may be responsible. The chain employs TRBV9 and TRBJ2-3; TRBD2 might be the D (6 bases). Germline V CDR1 and CDR2: SGDLS, YYNGEE. The CDR3 length is 14 residues. The CDR3 reads CACSFRSGEGTQYF. For the CDR3, the DNA is TGTGCCTGCAGCTTCCGTAGCGGAGAGGGTACGCAGTATTTT.

The chain combines TRBV11-1 with TRBJ2-1, with 9 positions matching TRBD2. The germline gives CDR1 SGHAT, CDR2 FQDESV (reference sequence). J gave up 3 bases and V 1 base, and 1 base lay outside the gene matches. The CDR3 loop spans 15 amino acids. The CDR3 DNA is TGTGCCAGCAGCTTAGTTAGCGGGGGCTACAATGAGCAGTTCTTC. It codes for CASSLVSGGYNEQFF.

This clone was seen only once. The chain is built from TRBV18 and TRBJ2-7; 13 nucleotides align to TRBD2. This CDR3 spans 18 amino acids. Germline V gives CDR1 KGHSH, CDR2 LQKENI. With 3 bases clipped from V and 0 bases from J, the junction kept 8 bases outside the gene matches. CDR3 sequence (DNA): TGTGCCAGCTCACCGCTAGTACGGACTAGCGGGAGCTCCTACGAGCAGTACTTC. This sequence encodes CASSPLVRTSGSSYEQYF.

V gene TRBV27 combines with J gene TRBJ1-1; D is unresolved. This CDR3 spans 13 amino acids. Germline V gives CDR1 MNHEY, CDR2 SMNVEV (reference sequence). The ends were cut back, 6 bases at V and 4 bases at J, with 12 bases in the middle. The CDR3: CASRSLEGTEAFF. CDR3 DNA: TGTGCCAGCAGATCTCTGGAGGGCACTGAAGCTTTCTTT.

The rearrangement links TRBV19 to TRBJ2-7; 7 bases map to TRBD2. The CDR3 contains 14 residues. V shed 2 bases, J shed 6 bases, and the junction held 7 bases outside the gene matches. Germline loops: CDR1 LNHDA, CDR2 SQIVND (reference sequence). The CDR3 spells CASSITGGNREQYF. The CDR3 DNA reads as TGTGCCAGTAGTATAACGGGGGGTAATCGCGAGCAGTACTTC.

The rearrangement uses TRBV27 and TRBJ2-7; 7 bases are shared with TRBD2. Germline CDR1 is MNHEY and CDR2 is SMNVEV (reference sequence). The V gene end was trimmed by 2 bases and the J gene end by 4 bases; junction bases not matched to a gene: 5. This CDR3 is 14 amino acids long. The DNA of the CDR3 is TGTGCCAGCAGTTTAGCGGGAGATGGGTACGAGCAGTACTTC. Its translation is CASSLAGDGYEQYF.

V and J are TRBV7-3 and TRBJ2-1, with TRBD2 identical over 8 bases. The trim removed 3 bases at V and 0 bases at J, leaving 4 bases unmatched. The germline V gene encodes CDR1 SGHTA and CDR2 FQGTGA. The CDR3 extends over 16 amino acids. This CDR3 reads CASSFIAGTSYNEQFF. As DNA, the CDR3 is TGTGCCAGCAGCTTCATAGCGGGAACCTCCTACAATGAGCAGTTCTTC.

The chain employs TRBV12-5 and TRBJ2-3; 9 nucleotides line up with TRBD1. The length of the CDR3 is 14 residues. Trimming took 6 bases from V and 5 from J; bases not matched to a gene: 6. Germline V gene data show CDR1 as LGHNT and CDR2 as FRNRAP. CDR3 DNA: TGTGCTAGTGGGCTGGGACAGGGCATAGATACGCAGTATTTT. Residues: CASGLGQGIDTQYF.

This rearrangement joins TRBV19 to TRBJ2-1, with a tentative D call TRBD1 (6 bases). With 6 bases removed from V and 0 bases from J, the gap between germline ends came to 12 bases. CDR1 is LNHDA and CDR2 is SQIVND in the germline V gene (reference sequence). This CDR3 has 15 amino acids. This chain's CDR3 is CASSPDRSSYNEQFF. As DNA, the CDR3 is TGTGCCAGTAGCCCGGACAGAAGCTCCTACAATGAGCAGTTCTTC.

The rearrangement joins TRBV28 to TRBJ1-1, with TRBD1 as a possible D gene (5 bases). This CDR3 has 14 amino acids. CDR1 is MDHEN, CDR2 SYDVKM, per germline. Trimming took off 1 base at V and 7 bases at J, with 13 bases between the two ends. CDR3: CASSLSLGRREAFF. For the CDR3, the DNA is TGTGCCAGCAGTTTATCGTTGGGGCGGCGTGAAGCTTTCTTT.

This clone was counted only a few times. This chain joins TRBV2 and TRBJ1-4; D possibly corresponds to TRBD1 (6 bases). The germline gives CDR1 SNHLY, CDR2 FYNNEI. The CDR3 runs to 13 residues. The V end was cut by 11 bases, the J end by 4 bases, with 14 bases between. Here the CDR3 reads CAGGATGNEKLFF. In DNA, the CDR3 is TGTGCCGGGGGGGCCACTGGTAATGAAAAACTGTTTTTT.

V usage is TRBV27 and J usage is TRBJ2-7, with 7 positions matching TRBD1. From germline, CDR1 is MNHEY and CDR2 SMNVEV (reference sequence). There are 19 residues in the CDR3. J gave up 1 base and V 0 bases, and 15 bases lay outside the gene matches. CDR3 in amino acids: CASSLSYRPGGFESYEQYF. In DNA, the CDR3 is TGTGCCAGCAGTTTATCGTATAGGCCAGGGGGATTTGAATCCTACGAGCAGTACTTC.

The rearrangement links TRBV28 to TRBJ1-1; D call uncertain. V lost 6 bases, J lost 3 bases, and 14 bases lay in between. The CDR3 contains 14 residues. CDR1 and CDR2 (germline): MDHEN, SYDVKM. Written as DNA, the CDR3 is TGTGCCAGCAGCTCTGGAGGCACCGACACTGAAGCTTTCTTT. This sequence encodes CASSSGGTDTEAFF.

The V call is TRBV6-6, the J call TRBJ1-2; 7 bases are shared with TRBD1. Germline CDR1 MNHNY, CDR2 SVGAGI (reference sequence). The CDR3 extends over 13 amino acids. The V and J ends lost 8 bases and 5 bases, in that order; junction bases with no gene match: 8. CDR3 loop: CASSPGQIYGYTF. For the CDR3, the DNA is TGTGCCAGCTCCCCGGGACAGATATATGGCTACACCTTC.

This rearrangement joins TRBV28 to TRBJ2-1; weak D call: TRBD1 (7 bases). Trimming took off 4 bases at V and 8 bases at J, with 18 bases between the two ends. This CDR3 is 15 amino acids long. Germline V gene sequence: CDR1 MDHEN, CDR2 SYDVKM. Here the CDR3 reads CASSSEGAGLDEQFF. CDR3 nucleotide sequence: TGTGCCAGCAGTTCGGAGGGGGCAGGGTTGGATGAGCAGTTCTTC.